These 30 T cell receptor beta chains originate from one sample sequenced in a study of blood T cell repertoires in COVID-19. Only in-frame clones appear in the TCRdb table, and some are missing; sequencing was by immunoSEQ multiplex PCR. The table lists around 620,000 clones, about 87% of them singletons. The sample was peripheral blood. All receptors come from a woman younger than 30 with acute or convalescent COVID-19.

V gene TRBV30 combines with J gene TRBJ1-1; D unclear. Germline V gives CDR1 GTSNPN, CDR2 SVGIG (reference sequence). The ends were cut back, 0 bases at V and 3 bases at J, with 8 bases in the middle. CDR3 size: 13 residues. As DNA, the CDR3 is TGTGCCTGGAGTGTACGAGGGTACACTGAAGCTTTCTTT. Protein product: CAWSVRGYTEAFF.

The V and J genes are TRBV19 and TRBJ2-4; 9 positions match TRBD1. CDR3 length equals 16 residues. After removal of 3 bases from V and 1 base from J, the junction contained 4 bases not matched to a gene. The germline V gene has CDR1 LNHDA and CDR2 SQIVND (reference sequence). The chain's CDR3 is CASSIRDREAKNIQYF. The CDR3 DNA reads as TGTGCCAGTAGTATCCGGGACAGGGAGGCCAAAAACATTCAGTACTTC.

The V gene is TRBV5-1, the J gene TRBJ2-1, with 7 nucleotides matching TRBD1. The CDR3 has 16 residues. The junction had 11 bases not matched to a gene; V was cut back by 4 bases and J by 4 bases. CDR1 is SGHRS and CDR2 is YFSETQ in the germline V gene. CDR3 amino acids: CASSHGDSLTYNEQFF. CDR3 bases: TGCGCCAGCAGCCACGGGGACAGTCTCACGTACAATGAGCAGTTCTTC.

The chain couples TRBV10-3 to TRBJ1-1; TRBD1 is a possible D gene (5 bases). CDR3 length: 14 amino acids. Trimming left V 4 bases short and J 3 bases short, with 12 bases between. The V gene's germline CDR1 is ENHRY and CDR2 SYGVKD. CDR3 amino acids: CAISVLKGDTEAFF. The CDR3 coding sequence is TGTGCCATCAGTGTTCTGAAAGGGGACACTGAAGCTTTCTTT.

This rearrangement joins TRBV6-5 to TRBJ2-2, with D perhaps TRBD2 (7 bases). Trimming took 6 bases from V and 6 from J, leaving 17 bases between them. From germline, CDR1 is MNHEY and CDR2 SVGAGI. The CDR3 has 15 amino acids. This CDR3 reads CASRPRGGAAGELFF. The CDR3 DNA reads as TGTGCCAGCAGACCTAGGGGGGGGGCGGCCGGGGAGCTGTTTTTT.

The chain has TRBV18 and TRBJ1-1; 7 bases map to TRBD1. The CDR3 sequence is 15 residues long. Germline CDR1 KGHSH, CDR2 LQKENI. Trimming took 4 bases from V and 3 from J; bases not matched to a gene: 8. CDR3 amino acids: CASSLRGAGDTEAFF. The CDR3 DNA reads TGTGCCAGCTCACTCAGGGGGGCCGGGGACACTGAAGCTTTCTTT.

This clone was seen only once. The chain is built from TRBV10-3 and TRBJ1-1, with 7 bases lining up with TRBD1. In germline, CDR1 is ENHRY, CDR2 SYGVKD. V trimming: 8 bases; J trimming: 4 bases; junction bases outside the gene matches: 4. The CDR3 has 12 amino acids. CDR3: CAIRDSFTEAFF. CDR3 DNA: TGTGCCATCCGGGACAGCTTCACTGAAGCTTTCTTT.

V is TRBV5-1 and J is TRBJ1-1, with D perhaps matching TRBD1 (6 bases). This CDR3 contains 16 residues. CDR1 is SGHRS, CDR2 YFSETQ, per germline. Between the trimmed V and J ends, which lost 4 bases and 4 bases, there was a span of 20 bases. The CDR3 nucleotides are TGCGCCAGCAGCCCAGATTCCAGGGGAGCGGTCACTGAAGCTTTCTTT. This gives the protein CASSPDSRGAVTEAFF.

The chain is built from TRBV4-1 and TRBJ2-2, with 9 bases matching TRBD2. CDR1 is MGHRA, CDR2 YSYEKL, per germline. V trimming: 1 base; J trimming: 3 bases; junction bases outside the gene matches: 3. CDR3 length: 16 residues. CDR3 nucleotides: TGCGCCAGCAGCCAAGGTCTAGCGGGGCACACCGGGGAGCTGTTTTTT. Translated, it gives CASSQGLAGHTGELFF.

CDR3 sequence (DNA): TGTGCCAGCAGCTATCAAACGGGACAGGGCATGAACACTGAAGCTTTCTTT. Translation gives CASSYQTGQGMNTEAFF. The gene calls are TRBV6-2 or TRBV6-3 and TRBJ1-1, with 9 positions matching TRBD1. The CDR3 runs 17 residues. Germline assignment: CDR1 MNHEY and CDR2 SVGEGT. The ends lost 6 bases at V and 0 bases at J; junction bases unmatched: 11.

The V call is TRBV4-3, the J call TRBJ1-4, with a possible D match to TRBD1 (6 bases). The CDR3 sequence is 16 residues long. Germline CDR1 and CDR2: LGHNA and YSLEER. Trimming cost V 0 bases and J 0 bases, with 8 bases left between them. The CDR3 spells CASSQEGATTNEKLFF. Here the CDR3 DNA reads TGCGCCAGCAGCCAAGAGGGGGCAACAACTAATGAAAAACTGTTTTTT.

This clone was picked up one time. The chain couples TRBV13 to TRBJ1-2; a weak D match, TRBD1 (5 bases). V dropped 0 bases and J dropped 6 bases, with 11 bases sitting between them. This CDR3 spans 14 amino acids. Germline CDR1 reads PRHDT; CDR2 reads FYEKMQ (reference sequence). In nucleotides, the CDR3 is TGTGCCAGCAGCTTAGGTCGCAGGGTCAATGGCTACACCTTC. Translating gives CASSLGRRVNGYTF. The variable domain in full, completed from reference TRBV13 and TRBJ1-2, reads AAGVIQSPRHLIKEKRETATLKCYPIPRHDTVYWYQQGPGQDPQFLISFYEKMQSDKGSIPDRFSAQQFSDYHSELNMSSLELGDSALYFCASSLGRRVNGYTFGSGTRLTVV.

There are a few counts of this clone. The V and J genes are TRBV20-1 and TRBJ1-1; the D is unclear. Germline-derived CDR1 and CDR2 are DFQATT and SNEGSKA (reference sequence). This CDR3 has 11 amino acids. The V end lost 1 base, the J end lost 7 bases, and 7 bases lay between the germline ends. In DNA form, the CDR3 reads TGCAGTGCTAGAGCTCAGGTTGAAGCTTTCTTT. It specifies CSARAQVEAFF.

V and J are TRBV6-1 and TRBJ2-5; D is ambiguous. The V gene's germline CDR1 is MNHNS and CDR2 SASEGT. The CDR3 spans 10 residues. V gave up 3 bases and J gave up 13 bases, with 9 bases separating them. CDR3 nucleotides: TGTGCCAGCAGTGAGGCCCAATTGTACTTC. Amino acid sequence: CASSEAQLYF.

The chain couples TRBV7-6 to TRBJ2-2; possibly TRBD1 for D (5 bases). Germline assignment: CDR1 SGHVS and CDR2 FNYEAQ. V was cut by 1 base and J by 5 bases, with 8 bases left in between. The CDR3 totals 14 residues. The DNA of the CDR3 is TGTGCCAGCAGCTTAGTAGGGGCGACCGGGGAGCTGTTTTTT. It translates to CASSLVGATGELFF.

V and J are TRBV6-5 and TRBJ1-3; a possible D gene is TRBD1 (5 bases). Germline V gene sequence: CDR1 MNHEY, CDR2 SVGAGI. Trimming shortened V by 2 bases and J by 4 bases, and 9 bases separated the two germline ends. CDR3 size: 14 residues. The CDR3 nucleotides are TGTGCCAGCAGTTACGGGGGGGGAGGAAACACCATATATTTT. Amino acids: CASSYGGGGNTIYF.

This clone was seen only once. This chain connects TRBV28 to TRBJ1-4; possibly TRBD1 for D (5 bases). The CDR3 contains 12 residues. Germline lookup yields CDR1 MDHEN and CDR2 SYDVKM. V dropped 7 bases and J dropped 7 bases, with 10 bases sitting between them. In DNA form, the CDR3 reads TGTGCCAGCAATCAGGGAGGTGAAAAACTGTTTTTT. The encoded protein is CASNQGGEKLFF.

This chain uses TRBV25-1 with TRBJ1-1, with 8 bases lining up with TRBD1. The trim removed 1 base at V and 3 bases at J, leaving 7 bases unmatched. Looked up from germline, CDR1 is MGHDK and CDR2 is SYGVNS. The CDR3 extends over 16 amino acids. The CDR3 coding sequence is TGTGCCAGCAGTGAATCCCAAACAGGGGGAGACACTGAAGCTTTCTTT. Translating gives CASSESQTGGDTEAFF.

This sequence joins TRBV4-1 and TRBJ1-2; no reliable D call. Trimming pared 4 bases from V and 0 bases from J, leaving 12 bases between. Germline V lookup: CDR1 MGHRA, CDR2 YSYEKL. The CDR3 runs 15 residues. The CDR3, as DNA: TGCGCCAGCAGCCTCCTGGCTTTGCCTAACTATGGCTACACCTTC. Protein: CASSLLALPNYGYTF.

The chain joins TRBV7-2 to TRBJ2-4; 10 positions match TRBD1. The germline V gene encodes CDR1 SGHTA and CDR2 FQGNSA. The CDR3 is 16 amino acids. V shed 4 bases and J 4 bases; nucleotides not matched to a gene: 7. The CDR3 DNA reads TGTGCCAGCAGCTCCCGGGCGGACAGGGGGAAAAACATTCAGTACTTC. Residues: CASSSRADRGKNIQYF. The full variable domain, completed using reference TRBV7-2 and TRBJ2-4, is GAGVSQSPSNKVTEKGKDVELRCDPISGHTALYWYRQSLGQGLEFLIYFQGNSAPDKSGLPSDRFSAERTGGSVSTLTIQRTQQEDSAVYLCASSSRADRGKNIQYFGAGTRLSVL.

This clone has more than one count but fewer than ten. This rearrangement joins TRBV6-4 to TRBJ1-2; TRBD1 is a possible D gene (5 bases). Germline CDR1 and CDR2: MRHNA and SNTAGT. Trimming stripped 0 bases from V and 6 bases from J, with 14 bases between. The CDR3 is 15 residues long. This CDR3 reads CASSDSGDGGNGYTF. The CDR3, as DNA: TGTGCCAGCAGTGACTCGGGGGACGGGGGTAATGGCTACACCTTC.

The rearrangement links TRBV12-3 or TRBV12-4 to TRBJ1-5; unclear D gene. V lost 5 bases to trimming and J lost 0 bases, with 5 bases between them. The CDR3 spans 13 residues. CDR3 sequence (DNA): TGTGCCAGCAGTCCCAATAGCAATCAGCCCCAGCATTTT. Translated: CASSPNSNQPQHF.

The gene calls are TRBV7-9 and TRBJ2-1; 12 positions match TRBD1. V lost 5 bases and J lost 2; bases outside the gene matches: 1. This CDR3 has 15 amino acids. Germline lookup yields CDR1 SEHNR and CDR2 FQNEAQ (reference sequence). CDR3 sequence reads: CASSRDRGPYNEQFF. The CDR3 coding sequence is TGTGCCAGCAGCAGGGACAGGGGGCCCTACAATGAGCAGTTCTTC.

The rearrangement links TRBV5-4 to TRBJ2-1; a weak D match, TRBD2 (7 bases). The V gene's germline CDR1 is SGHNT and CDR2 YYREEE (reference sequence). V lost 4 bases and J lost 2, with 19 bases in between. This CDR3 is 17 amino acids long. CDR3 amino acids: CASSQEPGGGPYNEQFF. The DNA for the CDR3 is TGTGCCAGCAGCCAGGAGCCTGGGGGGGGCCCCTACAATGAGCAGTTCTTC.

This clone came up once. This chain uses TRBV18 with TRBJ1-1, with a weak D call TRBD1 (5 bases). Germline CDR1 and CDR2: KGHSH and LQKENI. The ends were cut back, 5 bases at V and 1 base at J, with 11 bases in the middle. The CDR3 is 14 amino acids. For the CDR3, the DNA is TGTGCCAGCTCATCGGACACTTCGAACACTGAAGCTTTCTTT. Translating it yields CASSSDTSNTEAFF.

V and J are TRBV27 and TRBJ2-7, with a possible D match to TRBD1 (6 bases). Germline loops: CDR1 MNHEY, CDR2 SMNVEV (reference sequence). V lost 5 bases to trimming and J lost 3 bases, with 17 bases between them. The CDR3 totals 15 residues. CDR3 bases: TGTGCCAGCAGTGGCGCAGGGGTCTTCGGCTACGAGCAGTACTTC. It translates to CASSGAGVFGYEQYF.

This rearrangement joins TRBV9 to TRBJ1-1; TRBD1 matches at 7 bases. CDR3 size: 15 residues. CDR1 is SGDLS, CDR2 YYNGEE, per germline. Losses at the gene ends were 3 bases for V and 0 bases for J; bases not matched to a gene: 5. CDR3 residues: CASSGQGHMNTEAFF. CDR3 nucleotides: TGTGCCAGCAGCGGACAGGGACATATGAACACTGAAGCTTTCTTT.

This clone was observed a single time. The gene calls are TRBV28 and TRBJ1-5; D uncertain. The CDR3 is 14 amino acids. Germline CDR1 and CDR2: MDHEN and SYDVKM. V was cut by 2 bases and J by 0 bases, with 5 bases left in between. CDR3 sequence reads: CASSLENSNQPQHF. CDR3 coding DNA: TGTGCCAGCAGTTTAGAGAATAGCAATCAGCCCCAGCATTTT.

The chain is built from TRBV5-4 and TRBJ1-2, with 10 nucleotides matching TRBD1. The CDR3 has 16 amino acids. The J segment lost 6 bases and the V segment lost 4 bases, leaving 12 bases of the junction unmatched. CDR1 and CDR2 (germline): SGHNT, YYREEE (reference sequence). The CDR3 sequence: CASSKLSGQGIDGYTF. DNA of the CDR3: TGTGCCAGCAGCAAACTATCGGGACAGGGGATAGATGGCTACACCTTC. Looking up the rest from reference TRBV5-4 and TRBJ1-2 gives the full variable domain: ETGVTQSPTHLIKTRGQQVTLRCSSQSGHNTVSWYQQALGQGPQFIFQYYREEENGRGNFPPRFSGLQFPNYSSELNVNALELDDSALYLCASSKLSGQGIDGYTFGSGTRLTVV.

The rearrangement joins TRBV5-1 to TRBJ1-3; D not resolved. The CDR3 contains 14 residues. The V end was cut by 6 bases, the J end by 0 bases, with 10 bases between. The V gene's germline CDR1 is SGHRS and CDR2 YFSETQ. CDR3 in amino acids: CASTQESSGNTIYF. The CDR3 region has the DNA TGCGCCAGCACCCAGGAAAGCTCTGGAAACACCATATATTTT.